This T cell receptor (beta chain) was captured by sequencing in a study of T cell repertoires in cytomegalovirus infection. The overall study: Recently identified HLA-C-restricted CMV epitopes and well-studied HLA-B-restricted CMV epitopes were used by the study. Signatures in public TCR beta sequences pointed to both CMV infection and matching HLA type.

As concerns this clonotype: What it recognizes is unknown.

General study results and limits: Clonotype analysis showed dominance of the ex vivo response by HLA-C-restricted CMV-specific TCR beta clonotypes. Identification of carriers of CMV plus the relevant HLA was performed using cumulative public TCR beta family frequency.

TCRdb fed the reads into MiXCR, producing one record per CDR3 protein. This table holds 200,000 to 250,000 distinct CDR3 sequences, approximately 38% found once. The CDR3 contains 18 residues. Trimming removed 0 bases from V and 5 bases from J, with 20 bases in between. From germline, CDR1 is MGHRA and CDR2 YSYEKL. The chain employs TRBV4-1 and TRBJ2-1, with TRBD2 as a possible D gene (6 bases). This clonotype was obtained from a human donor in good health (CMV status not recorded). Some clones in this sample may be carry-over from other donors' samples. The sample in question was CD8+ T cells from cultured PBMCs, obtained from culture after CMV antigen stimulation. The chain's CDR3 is CASSQDWLRGNANNEQFF. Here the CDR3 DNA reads TGCGCCAGCAGCCAAGATTGGTTACGGGGGAACGCGAACAATGAGCAGTTCTTC.